One and the same sample provided the 30 T cell receptor beta chains below, sequenced in a study of cytomegalovirus exposure and HLA in healthy donors. Both 60 Vbeta primers and 13 Jbeta primers went into the PCR. Here immunoSEQ multiplex PCR was the method, and the copy in TCRdb shows in-frame clones only, minus some. This sample carries about 97,000 clones, 60% to 80% of them seen once, and the ten largest clones take 8.5% to 10%. The sequenced sample was PBMCs. The receptors shown here come from a male donor in good health and CMV-seropositive.

This chain uses TRBV27 with TRBJ1-2; 11 bases fit TRBD1. The CDR3 is 18 amino acids. After removal of 5 bases from V and 3 bases from J, the junction contained 14 bases not matched to a gene. The germline V gene has CDR1 MNHEY and CDR2 SMNVEV (reference sequence). CDR3 nucleotide sequence: TGTGCCAGCAGTCAAGACCCGGGACAGGGGGACGCGGACTATGGCTACACCTTC. Its protein product is CASSQDPGQGDADYGYTF.

The gene calls are TRBV28 and TRBJ2-7; D is perhaps TRBD2 (6 bases). The CDR3 length is 13 residues. Germline V gene data show CDR1 as MDHEN and CDR2 as SYDVKM. Trimming removed 3 bases at V and 5 bases at J, with 11 bases between. CDR3 sequence reads: CASSFRLDDEQYF. The CDR3 coding sequence is TGTGCCAGCAGTTTCCGACTAGATGACGAGCAGTACTTC.

J is TRBJ2-1 and V is TRBV11-3, with D possibly being TRBD1 (5 bases). CDR3 length equals 15 residues. Per germline, CDR1 SGHNT and CDR2 YENEEA. V lost 5 bases to trimming and J lost 2 bases, with 13 bases between them. CDR3 DNA sequence: TGTGCCAGCAGCATGGACATCGCGACCTACAATGAGCAGTTCTTC. Its protein is CASSMDIATYNEQFF.

V and J are TRBV2 and TRBJ2-2; possible D gene TRBD2, 5 bases. Germline loops: CDR1 SNHLY, CDR2 FYNNEI. Between the trimmed V and J ends, which lost 7 bases and 1 base, there was a span of 10 bases. CDR3 length: 14 amino acids. The CDR3, as DNA: TGTGCCAGCAAAATCCGGGAGAACACCGGGGAGCTGTTTTTT. It codes for CASKIRENTGELFF.

The CDR3 region has the DNA TGTGCCAGCAGCTTAGAACAGCTTGCAACTAATGAAAAACTGTTTTTT. Translating gives CASSLEQLATNEKLFF. This sequence joins TRBV7-2 and TRBJ1-4; D is unresolved. The germline V gene has CDR1 SGHTA and CDR2 FQGNSA. V was pared by 1 base and J by 0 bases, with 9 bases between. The length of the CDR3 is 16 residues.

This clone was seen a few times. The chain employs TRBV7-2 and TRBJ2-3; D might be TRBD2 (6 bases). This CDR3 comprises 16 residues. The germline V gene has CDR1 SGHTA and CDR2 FQGNSA. Trimming took 2 bases from V and 2 from J, leaving 14 bases between them. CDR3 nucleotides: TGTGCCAGCAGCTTATATAGCGGCCTTGCCACAGATACGCAGTATTTT. Amino acids: CASSLYSGLATDTQYF.

The chain joins TRBV29-1 to TRBJ2-5, with a weak D call TRBD1 (5 bases). The CDR3 runs 13 residues. V dropped 4 bases and J dropped 2 bases, with 11 bases sitting between them. The germline V gene encodes CDR1 SQVTM and CDR2 ANQGSEA. CDR3 residues: CSVVRTTQETQYF. The CDR3 coding sequence is TGCAGCGTTGTCAGGACAACACAAGAGACCCAGTACTTC.

The chain couples TRBV7-9 to TRBJ2-2; tentative D call: TRBD1 (6 bases). Trimming took 6 bases from V and 3 from J, leaving 14 bases between them. The V gene's germline CDR1 is SEHNR and CDR2 FQNEAQ (reference sequence). CDR3 length: 15 residues. The CDR3 is CASRDPTGHTGELFF. In DNA form, the CDR3 reads TGTGCCAGCAGAGACCCCACAGGGCACACCGGGGAGCTGTTTTTT.

This chain links TRBV5-4 with TRBJ2-5, with TRBD1 matching over 9 bases. J gave up 4 bases and V 4 bases, and 8 bases lay outside the gene matches. Per germline, CDR1 SGHNT and CDR2 YYREEE (reference sequence). The CDR3 totals 15 residues. In DNA, the CDR3 is TGTGCCAGCAGCCCTGGACAGGGGCGGCCAGAGACCCAGTACTTC. It codes for CASSPGQGRPETQYF.

This chain links TRBV28 with TRBJ1-1; a weak D match, TRBD1 (6 bases). CDR1 and CDR2 (germline): MDHEN, SYDVKM. Deletions cut 4 bases from V and 1 base from J, with 7 bases between. The CDR3 is 13 amino acids. This CDR3 reads CASSWDKNTEAFF. For the CDR3, the DNA is TGTGCCAGCAGTTGGGACAAGAACACTGAAGCTTTCTTT.

This CDR3 reads CASSPPAALQETQYF. CDR3 DNA: TGTGCCAGCAGCCCCCCAGCGGCGCTTCAAGAGACCCAGTACTTC. The chain joins TRBV7-2 to TRBJ2-5, with D perhaps matching TRBD2 (5 bases). The CDR3 is 15 residues long. Trimming cost V 5 bases and J 2 bases, with 15 bases left between them. CDR1 is SGHTA and CDR2 is FQGNSA in the germline V gene.

This clone occurred a few times. V and J are TRBV7-8 and TRBJ2-1; 10 nucleotides agree with TRBD2. Germline values: CDR1 SGHVS, CDR2 FQNEAQ. There are 16 residues in the CDR3. Losses at the gene ends were 5 bases for V and 2 bases for J; bases not matched to a gene: 6. This CDR3 reads CASSLQGLATYNEQFF. The CDR3 DNA reads TGTGCCAGCAGCCTCCAGGGACTAGCGACCTACAATGAGCAGTTCTTC.

This clone was observed once. The V and J genes are TRBV29-1 and TRBJ2-2, with D maybe TRBD2 (6 bases). The germline V gene has CDR1 SQVTM and CDR2 ANQGSEA. The length of the CDR3 is 14 residues. V shed 2 bases and J shed 2 bases, with 9 bases lying between them. The CDR3 DNA follows: TGCAGCGTTGAATACGGGGGAAACACCGGGGAGCTGTTTTTT. Amino acids: CSVEYGGNTGELFF.

The J gene is TRBJ2-1, the V gene TRBV6-1, with a tentative D call TRBD2 (5 bases). V was shortened by 8 bases and J by 8 bases, with 22 bases between the two germline ends. In germline, CDR1 is MNHNS, CDR2 SASEGT. This CDR3 has 15 residues. The CDR3 DNA sequence: TGTGCCAGCCGTGGTAAGGAGGCCCGCATCCATGAGCAGTTCTTC. It translates to CASRGKEARIHEQFF.

This clone has a single count. CDR3 DNA sequence: TGTGCCAGCTCACCCGGGACTAGCGGGACCGGCGGGGAGCTGTTTTTT. Amino acids: CASSPGTSGTGGELFF. The chain combines TRBV18 with TRBJ2-2; TRBD2 matches at 13 bases. Trimming cost V 3 bases and J 7 bases; bases outside gene matches: 5. The CDR3 extends over 16 amino acids. The germline gives CDR1 KGHSH, CDR2 LQKENI.

J is TRBJ1-6 and V is TRBV5-1, with TRBD1 matching over 10 bases. CDR1 is SGHRS and CDR2 is YFSETQ in the germline V gene. The junction had 3 bases not matched to a gene; V was cut back by 5 bases and J by 7 bases. The CDR3 spans 14 residues. The CDR3 bases are TGCGCCAGCAGAGAGGACAGGGGGAATTCACCCCTCCACTTT. It is translated as CASREDRGNSPLHF.

The rearrangement joins TRBV28 to TRBJ2-7; TRBD2 might be the D (6 bases). This CDR3 region has 14 residues. V was pared by 2 bases and J by 2 bases, with 10 bases between. Per the germline V gene, CDR1 is MDHEN and CDR2 is SYDVKM. The CDR3 nucleotides are TGTGCCAGCAGTTTAGCTAGCGAGACCTACGAGCAGTACTTC. This codes for CASSLASETYEQYF.

The V and J genes are TRBV11-2 and TRBJ2-3, with 8 bases fitting TRBD2. This CDR3 is 15 amino acids long. V trimming: 1 base; J trimming: 4 bases; junction bases outside the gene matches: 4. Germline V CDR1 and CDR2: SGHAT, FQNNGV. Here the CDR3 DNA reads TGTGCCAGCAGCTTAGGGGGACTAGACTCAGATACGCAGTATTTT. This codes for CASSLGGLDSDTQYF.

With respect to this clone: At one end the junction does not follow the germline gene, possibly because of a read error. The rearrangement joins TRBV7-9 to TRBJ2-7; 10 nucleotides agree with TRBD1. This CDR3 has 19 residues. Germline loops: CDR1 SEHNR, CDR2 FQNEAQ (reference sequence). Written as DNA, the CDR3 is TGTTCCAGCAGCCTCCCCGGGACAGGGGACCTAGGGTGGATTCACGAGCAGTACTTC. Its translation: CSSSLPGTGDLGWIHEQYF.

The rearrangement uses TRBV27 and TRBJ2-5, with TRBD2 matching over 10 bases. Germline V gives CDR1 MNHEY, CDR2 SMNVEV (reference sequence). There are 17 residues in the CDR3. The V and J ends lost 5 bases and 0 bases, in that order; junction bases with no gene match: 9. The CDR3 spells CASSPRTSGVYQETQYF. CDR3 coding DNA: TGTGCCAGCAGTCCACGGACTAGCGGTGTGTACCAAGAGACCCAGTACTTC.

This rearrangement joins TRBV4-3 to TRBJ2-7; D is unresolved. Trimming shortened V by 0 bases and J by 1 base, and 4 bases separated the two germline ends. Germline V gives CDR1 LGHNA, CDR2 YSLEER. This CDR3 region has 13 residues. The CDR3: CASSQDRSYEQYF. The CDR3 bases are TGCGCCAGCAGCCAAGACAGGTCCTACGAGCAGTACTTC.

This clone was detected only a few times. The genes are TRBV4-1 and TRBJ2-7, with 14 bases aligning to TRBD2. J was trimmed by 2 bases and V by 3 bases; bases with no gene match: 0. The CDR3 consists of 15 residues. The germline gives CDR1 MGHRA, CDR2 YSYEKL. CDR3 sequence (DNA): TGCGCCAGCAGCCAGGGACTAGCGGGAGCCTACGAGCAGTACTTC. It encodes CASSQGLAGAYEQYF.

This chain links TRBV19 with TRBJ2-2; perhaps TRBD2 as D (5 bases). The CDR3 has 12 amino acids. Between the trimmed V and J ends, which lost 6 bases and 6 bases, there was a span of 8 bases. Germline-derived CDR1 and CDR2 are LNHDA and SQIVND (reference sequence). CDR3 nucleotide sequence: TGTGCCAGTAGCCTAGCTTCCGGGGAGCTGTTTTTT. This translates into CASSLASGELFF.

This sequence joins TRBV27 and TRBJ2-7; perhaps TRBD2 as D (5 bases). The CDR3 has 13 residues. CDR1 is MNHEY, CDR2 SMNVEV, per germline (reference sequence). Trimming cost V 0 bases and J 3 bases, with 6 bases left between them. CDR3 sequence reads: CASSLSRDYEQYF. The DNA for the CDR3 is TGTGCCAGCAGTTTATCCCGGGACTACGAGCAGTACTTC.

The V and J genes are TRBV10-3 and TRBJ2-2; D possibly corresponds to TRBD2 (5 bases). This CDR3 is 16 amino acids long. Per germline, CDR1 ENHRY and CDR2 SYGVKD. The V gene lost 5 bases and the J gene lost 0 bases, with 13 bases spanning the gap. The DNA of the CDR3 is TGTGCCATCAGTCCCTTTGGAGGCCCGAACACCGGGGAGCTGTTTTTT. This translates into CAISPFGGPNTGELFF.

The V and J genes are TRBV7-2 and TRBJ1-3, with a weak D call TRBD1 (6 bases). V gave up 7 bases and J gave up 2 bases, with 15 bases separating them. CDR1 is SGHTA, CDR2 FQGNSA, per germline. This CDR3 contains 15 residues. CDR3 residues: CASTRGALTGNTIYF. DNA for the CDR3: TGTGCCAGCACCCGGGGGGCATTAACTGGAAACACCATATATTTT.

V usage is TRBV7-8 and J usage is TRBJ2-5; TRBD1 aligns across 11 bases. V lost 0 bases, J lost 2 bases, and 5 bases stayed unmatched. From germline, CDR1 is SGHVS and CDR2 FQNEAQ. CDR3 length: 17 amino acids. CDR3 bases: TGTGCCAGCAGCTTAGCGTTTGGGACAGGGGGTCAAGAGACCCAGTACTTC. Amino acids: CASSLAFGTGGQETQYF.

The chain is built from TRBV28 and TRBJ2-7; D might be TRBD1 (5 bases). Germline V gives CDR1 MDHEN, CDR2 SYDVKM. The CDR3 runs 13 residues. Trimming took off 2 bases at V and 1 base at J, with 6 bases between the two ends. The CDR3 is CASSLGQSYEQYF. DNA of the CDR3: TGTGCCAGCAGTTTAGGACAATCCTACGAGCAGTACTTC.

The chain uses TRBV27 and TRBJ2-3; a possible D gene is TRBD1 (6 bases). The germline V and J ends were trimmed by 4 bases and 3 bases, with 14 bases remaining between them. The CDR3 length is 15 residues. Germline V CDR1 and CDR2: MNHEY, SMNVEV (reference sequence). The CDR3 loop is CASSSGQRGTDTQYF. DNA of the CDR3: TGTGCCAGCAGTTCCGGACAGAGAGGGACAGATACGCAGTATTTT.

This clone was observed a handful of times. V is TRBV19 and J is TRBJ2-7; D perhaps matches TRBD1 (5 bases). This CDR3 has 15 amino acids. CDR1 is LNHDA, CDR2 SQIVND, per germline (reference sequence). The V end was cut by 4 bases, the J end by 5 bases, with 18 bases between. The CDR3 loop reads CASSSSWDPRDEQYF. CDR3 DNA sequence: TGTGCCAGTAGTAGTTCGTGGGATCCCAGGGACGAGCAGTACTTC.